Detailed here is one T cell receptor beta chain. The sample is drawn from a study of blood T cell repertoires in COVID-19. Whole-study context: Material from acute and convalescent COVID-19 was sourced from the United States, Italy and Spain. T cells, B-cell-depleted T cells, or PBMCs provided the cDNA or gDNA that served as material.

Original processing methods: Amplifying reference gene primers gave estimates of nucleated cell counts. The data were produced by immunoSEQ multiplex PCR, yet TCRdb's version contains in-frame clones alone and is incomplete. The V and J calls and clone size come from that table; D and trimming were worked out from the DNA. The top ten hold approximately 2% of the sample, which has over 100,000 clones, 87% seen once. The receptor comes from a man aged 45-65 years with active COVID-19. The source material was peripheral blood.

For the CDR3, the DNA is TGTGCCAGCAGCAATGCGATCCTAGCGGGGGTTTCCTACGAGCAGTACTTC. Translating gives CASSNAILAGVSYEQYF. The chain carries TRBV7-9 and TRBJ2-7; TRBD2 matches at 10 bases. Germline assignment: CDR1 SEHNR and CDR2 FQNEAQ (reference sequence). After removal of 5 bases from V and 1 base from J, the junction contained 11 bases not matched to a gene. This CDR3 has 17 amino acids.